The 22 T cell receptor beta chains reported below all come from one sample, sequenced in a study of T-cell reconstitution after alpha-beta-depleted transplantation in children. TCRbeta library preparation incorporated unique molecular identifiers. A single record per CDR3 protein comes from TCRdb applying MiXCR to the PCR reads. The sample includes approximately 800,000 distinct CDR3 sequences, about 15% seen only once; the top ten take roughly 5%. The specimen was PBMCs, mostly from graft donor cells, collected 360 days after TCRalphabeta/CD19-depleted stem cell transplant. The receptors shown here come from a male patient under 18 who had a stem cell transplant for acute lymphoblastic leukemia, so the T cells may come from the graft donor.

In DNA, the CDR3 is TGCGCCAGCAGCAAAGGACTAGCGGGAGCAACAGATACGCAGTATTTT. Translation: CASSKGLAGATDTQYF. J is TRBJ2-3 and V is TRBV4-1; 13 bases match TRBD2. The CDR3 extends over 16 amino acids. Germline assignment: CDR1 MGHRA and CDR2 YSYEKL. Trimming took 5 bases from V and 3 from J; bases not matched to a gene: 5.

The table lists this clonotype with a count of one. CDR3 region: CASSYARDRSYEQYF. CDR3 in DNA: TGTGCCAGCAGCTACGCCCGGGACAGGAGCTACGAGCAGTACTTC. V and J are TRBV13 and TRBJ2-7, with 8 bases identical to TRBD1. The J segment lost 3 bases and the V segment lost 4 bases, leaving 8 bases of the junction unmatched. In germline, CDR1 is PRHDT, CDR2 FYEKMQ (reference sequence). The CDR3 has 15 residues.

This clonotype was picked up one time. CDR3 residues: CASSLERDSSRQYF. CDR3 sequence (DNA): TGCGCCAGCAGCTTGGAGCGGGACAGCTCTAGGCAGTACTTC. The chain recombines TRBV5-1 with TRBJ2-7, with D perhaps assigned TRBD1 or TRBD2 (7 bases each). The CDR3 extends over 14 amino acids. The germline gives CDR1 SGHRS, CDR2 YFSETQ. V shed 0 bases and J shed 9 bases, with 16 bases lying between them. Drawing the rest from reference TRBV5-1 and TRBJ2-7, the complete variable domain is KAGVTQTPRYLIKTRGQQVTLSCSPISGHRSVSWYQQTPGQGLQFLFEYFSETQRNKGNFPGRFSGRQFSNSRSEMNVSTLELGDSALYLCASSLERDSSRQYFGPGTRLTVT.

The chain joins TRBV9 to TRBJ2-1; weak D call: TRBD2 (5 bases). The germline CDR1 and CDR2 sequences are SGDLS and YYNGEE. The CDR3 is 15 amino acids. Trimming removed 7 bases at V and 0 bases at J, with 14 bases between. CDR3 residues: CASCLDSNSYNEQFF. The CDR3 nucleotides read TGTGCCAGCTGCCTGGACTCTAACTCCTACAATGAGCAGTTCTTC.

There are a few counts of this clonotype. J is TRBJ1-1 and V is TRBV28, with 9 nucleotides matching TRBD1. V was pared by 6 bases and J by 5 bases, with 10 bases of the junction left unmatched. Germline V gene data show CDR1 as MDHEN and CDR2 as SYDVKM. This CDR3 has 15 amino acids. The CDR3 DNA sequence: TGTGCCAGCAGCGAACCGGGACAGGGAAGGACTGAAGCTTTCTTT. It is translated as CASSEPGQGRTEAFF.

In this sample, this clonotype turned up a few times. CDR3 loop: CASSFSLSSYEQYF. CDR3 DNA sequence: TGTGCCAGCAGTTTTAGCCTTAGTTCCTACGAGCAGTACTTC. This chain uses TRBV12-3 or TRBV12-4 with TRBJ2-7; D gene uncertain. Trimming removed 3 bases at V and 1 base at J, with 10 bases between. CDR3 length equals 14 residues.

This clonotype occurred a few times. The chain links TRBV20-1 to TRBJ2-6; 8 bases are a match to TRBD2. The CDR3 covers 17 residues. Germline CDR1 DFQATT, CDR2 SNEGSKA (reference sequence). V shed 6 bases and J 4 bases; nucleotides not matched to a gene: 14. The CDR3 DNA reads TGCAGTGCCAGACCGGGACTAGGGGGGTCGGGGGCCAACGTCCTGACTTTC. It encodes CSARPGLGGSGANVLTF.

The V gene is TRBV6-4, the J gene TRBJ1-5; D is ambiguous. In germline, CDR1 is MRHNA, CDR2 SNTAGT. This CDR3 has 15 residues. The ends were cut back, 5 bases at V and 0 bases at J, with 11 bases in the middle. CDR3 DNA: TGTGCCAGCAGTCCGTCTGGGGATAGCAATCAGCCCCAGCATTTT. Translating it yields CASSPSGDSNQPQHF.

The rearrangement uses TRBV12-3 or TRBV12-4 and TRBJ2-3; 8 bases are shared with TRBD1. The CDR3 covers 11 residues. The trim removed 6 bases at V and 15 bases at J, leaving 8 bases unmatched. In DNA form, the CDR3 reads TGTGCCAGCAGATTGGACAGGGTGGAATATTTT. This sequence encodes CASRLDRVEYF.

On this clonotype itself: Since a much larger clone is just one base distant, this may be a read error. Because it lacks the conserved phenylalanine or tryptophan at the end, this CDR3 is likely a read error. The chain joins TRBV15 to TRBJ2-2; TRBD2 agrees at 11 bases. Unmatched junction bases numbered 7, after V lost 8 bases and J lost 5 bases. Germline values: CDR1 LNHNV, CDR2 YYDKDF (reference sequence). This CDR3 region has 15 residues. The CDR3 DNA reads TGTGCCACCTCTCGGACTAGCGGGTATACCGGGGAGCTGTTTCTT. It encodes CATSRTSGYTGELFL.

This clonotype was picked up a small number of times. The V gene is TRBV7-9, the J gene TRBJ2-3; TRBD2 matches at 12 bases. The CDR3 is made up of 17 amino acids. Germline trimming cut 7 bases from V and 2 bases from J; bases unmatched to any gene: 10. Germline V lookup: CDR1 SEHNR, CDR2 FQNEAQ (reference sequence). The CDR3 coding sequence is TGTGCCAGCACCATAAGCGGACTAGCGGGACCCACAGATACGCAGTATTTT. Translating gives CASTISGLAGPTDTQYF. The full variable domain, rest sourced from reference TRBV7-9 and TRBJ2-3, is DTGVSQNPRHKITKRGQNVTFRCDPISEHNRLYWYRQTLGQGPEFLTYFQNEAQLEKSRLLSDRFSAERPKGSFSTLEIQRTEQGDSAMYLCASTISGLAGPTDTQYFGPGTRLTVL.

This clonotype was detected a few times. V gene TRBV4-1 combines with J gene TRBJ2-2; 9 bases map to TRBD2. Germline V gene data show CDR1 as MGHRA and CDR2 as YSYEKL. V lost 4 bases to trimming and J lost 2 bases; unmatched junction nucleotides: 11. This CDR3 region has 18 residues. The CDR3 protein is CASSRLLAGDDNTGELFF. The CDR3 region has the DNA TGCGCCAGCAGCCGACTACTAGCGGGTGACGATAACACCGGGGAGCTGTTTTTT.

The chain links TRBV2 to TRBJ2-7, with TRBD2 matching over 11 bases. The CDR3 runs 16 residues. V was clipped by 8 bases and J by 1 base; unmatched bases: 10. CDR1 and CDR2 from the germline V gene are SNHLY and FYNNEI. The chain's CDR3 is CASRLAGGSSSYEQYF. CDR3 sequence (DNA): TGTGCCAGCCGCTTAGCGGGAGGGAGCTCATCCTACGAGCAGTACTTC.

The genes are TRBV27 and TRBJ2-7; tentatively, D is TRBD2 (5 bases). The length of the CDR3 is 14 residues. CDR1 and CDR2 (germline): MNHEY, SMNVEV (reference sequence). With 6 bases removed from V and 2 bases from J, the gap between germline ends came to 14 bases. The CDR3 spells CASSGELGAYEQYF. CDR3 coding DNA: TGTGCCAGCAGCGGGGAGCTGGGAGCCTACGAGCAGTACTTC.

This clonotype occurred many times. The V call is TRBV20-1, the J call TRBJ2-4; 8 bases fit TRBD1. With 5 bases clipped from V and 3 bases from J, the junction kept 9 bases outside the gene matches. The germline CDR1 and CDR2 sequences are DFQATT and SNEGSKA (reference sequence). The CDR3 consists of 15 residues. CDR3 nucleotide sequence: TGCAGTGCTGGTAGACAGGGGCGGTTCAAAAACATTCAGTACTTC. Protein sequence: CSAGRQGRFKNIQYF.

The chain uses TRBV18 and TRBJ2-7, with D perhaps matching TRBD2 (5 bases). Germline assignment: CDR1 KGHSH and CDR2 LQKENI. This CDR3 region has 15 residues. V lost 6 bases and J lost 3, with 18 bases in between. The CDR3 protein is CASSPKRRVVYEQYF. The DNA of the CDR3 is TGTGCCAGCTCCCCCAAGAGGCGGGTAGTCTACGAGCAGTACTTC.

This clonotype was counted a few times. The CDR3 is CASSVVADETQYF. The CDR3 bases are TGCGCCAGCAGTGTGGTAGCGGACGAGACCCAGTACTTC. This chain connects TRBV10-1 to TRBJ2-5, with D possibly being TRBD2 (6 bases). Trimming took off 4 bases at V and 5 bases at J, with 11 bases between the two ends. Germline loops: CDR1 WNHNN, CDR2 SYGVQD (reference sequence). CDR3 length: 13 amino acids.

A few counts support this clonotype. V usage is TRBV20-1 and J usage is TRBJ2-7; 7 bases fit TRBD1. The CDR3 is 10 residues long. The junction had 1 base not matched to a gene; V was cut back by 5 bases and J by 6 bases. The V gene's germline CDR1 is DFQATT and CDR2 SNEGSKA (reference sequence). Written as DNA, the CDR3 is TGCAGTGCTCACAGGGGCGAGCAGTACTTC. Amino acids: CSAHRGEQYF.

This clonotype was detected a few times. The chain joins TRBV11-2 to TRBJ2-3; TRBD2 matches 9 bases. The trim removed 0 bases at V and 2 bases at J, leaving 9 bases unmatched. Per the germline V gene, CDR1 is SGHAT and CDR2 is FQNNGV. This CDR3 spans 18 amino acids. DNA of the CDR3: TGTGCCAGCAGCTTAGATCACCGTCTAGCGGGACTCACAGATACGCAGTATTTT. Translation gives CASSLDHRLAGLTDTQYF.

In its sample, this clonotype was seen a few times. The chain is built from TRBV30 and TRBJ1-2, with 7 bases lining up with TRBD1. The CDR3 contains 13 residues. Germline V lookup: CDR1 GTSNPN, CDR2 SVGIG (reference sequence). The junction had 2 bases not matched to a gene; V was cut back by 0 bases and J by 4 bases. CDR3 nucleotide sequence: TGTGCCTGGAGTGTACAGGGGCCCTATGGCTACACCTTC. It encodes CAWSVQGPYGYTF.

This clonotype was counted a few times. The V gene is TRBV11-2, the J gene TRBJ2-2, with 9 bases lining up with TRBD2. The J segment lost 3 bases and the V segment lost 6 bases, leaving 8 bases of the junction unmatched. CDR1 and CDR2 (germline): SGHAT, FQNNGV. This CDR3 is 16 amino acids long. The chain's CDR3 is CASSKRLAVYTGELFF. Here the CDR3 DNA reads TGTGCCAGCAGTAAGAGACTAGCGGTTTACACCGGGGAGCTGTTTTTT. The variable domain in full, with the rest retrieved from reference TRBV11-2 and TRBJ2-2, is EAGVAQSPRYKIIEKRQSVAFWCNPISGHATLYWYQQILGQGPKLLIQFQNNGVVDDSQLPKDRFSAERLKGVDSTLKIQPAKLEDSAVYLCASSKRLAVYTGELFFGEGSRLTVL.

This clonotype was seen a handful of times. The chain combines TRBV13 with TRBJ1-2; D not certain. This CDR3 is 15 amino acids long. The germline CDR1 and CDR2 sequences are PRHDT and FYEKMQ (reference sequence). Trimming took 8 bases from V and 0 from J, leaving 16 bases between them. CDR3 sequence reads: CASGGEALSNYGYTF. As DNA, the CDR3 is TGTGCCAGCGGCGGGGAGGCCCTGTCTAACTATGGCTACACCTTC.